This TCR delta chain stems from a study of γδ T cells in repeated Plasmodium falciparum infection. Study information: Malian gammadelta TCRs were studied during no-transmission periods and across acute malaria episodes. Study-wide findings and caveats: Many TCRgamma sequences overlapped between individuals in stable Vgamma9/Vdelta2+ repertoires. The Malian cohort came from a small rural village of predominantly one ethnic group.

A note on this clone: Antigen unknown. The TCRdb protein comes from a much larger clone and disagrees with this DNA's translation at residue 15, likely due to a read error; the protein given here is derived from the DNA.

Vgamma9/Vdelta2+ and Vdelta2-negative gammadelta T cells were flow-sorted from PBMC for bulk sequencing. Germline lookup yields CDR1 TSWWSYY and CDR2 QGS. V lost 3 bases and J lost 1, with 33 bases in between. The CDR3 totals 22 residues. Both TRG and TRD chains were sequenced from each sorted sample. TCRdb re-called clones from the multiplex PCR reads via CATT. The sample yields some 100,000 delta-chain clones, around 1.4% seen once. Material: gamma-delta T cells from blood. The TCR was taken from a pool of human donors (malaria-infected and uninfected, not separated). V and J are TRDV1 and TRDJ1; possibly TRDD2 for D (7 bases). As TCRdb names no J gene, one was assigned here on the basis of a DNA match to germline. The CDR3 loop reads CALGDSSFLGRVWGVRTDKLIF. In DNA form, the CDR3 reads TGTGCTCTTGGGGATTCTTCCTTCCTCGGAAGAGTGTGGGGGGTACGCACCGATAAACTCATCTTT.